The 32 T cell receptor beta chains given below trace back to one sample, sequenced in a study of Ad26.COV2.S vaccination and SARS-CoV-2 variants. TCRdb keeps only in-frame clones here, not all; method: immunoSEQ multiplex PCR. The sample yields about 410,000 clones, around nine tenths seen once. Sample treatment: over 15 received Ad26.COV2.S at low or high dose, single or two shots; roughly 5 received placebo; per-sample allocation not given. Sampling took place 63 days after the first vaccine or placebo injection. Material: peripheral blood, obtained in a trial of Ad26.COV2.S vaccine versus placebo. The receptors originated from a person between 18 and 65 years old who received the Ad26.COV2.S COVID-19 vaccine or a placebo.

This rearrangement joins TRBV30 to TRBJ1-2, with 7 bases fitting TRBD1. Unmatched junction bases numbered 6, after V lost 2 bases and J lost 3 bases. Germline CDR1 GTSNPN, CDR2 SVGIG (reference sequence). CDR3 length equals 14 residues. This CDR3 reads CAWSWGQRYYGYTF. The CDR3 DNA reads TGTGCCTGGAGTTGGGGACAGCGCTACTATGGCTACACCTTC.

This clone was counted only a few times. The CDR3 reads CASSEPHGSPLHF. The CDR3 region has the DNA TGTGCCAGCAGTGAACCCCATGGGTCACCCCTCCACTTT. The J gene is TRBJ1-6, the V gene TRBV25-1, with D unresolved. V dropped 2 bases and J dropped 10 bases, with 9 bases sitting between them. CDR3 length equals 13 residues. From germline, CDR1 is MGHDK and CDR2 SYGVNS. Full variable domain (outside the CDR3, taken from reference TRBV25-1 and TRBJ1-6): EADIYQTPRYLVIGTGKKITLECSQTMGHDKMYWYQQDPGMELHLIHYSYGVNSTEKGDLSSESTVSRIRTEHFPLTLESARPSHTSQYLCASSEPHGSPLHFGNGTRLTVT.

CDR3 amino acids: CAISEDGQRGIQYF. The CDR3 region has the DNA TGTGCCATCAGTGAGGATGGACAGAGGGGCATTCAGTACTTC. This chain connects TRBV10-3 to TRBJ2-4; possible D gene TRBD1, 6 bases. Trimming shortened V by 2 bases and J by 9 bases, and 14 bases separated the two germline ends. Germline V gene sequence: CDR1 ENHRY, CDR2 SYGVKD. The CDR3 is 14 residues long.

The chain is built from TRBV29-1 and TRBJ1-2; D is possibly TRBD1 (6 bases). V shed 6 bases and J shed 8 bases, with 16 bases lying between them. The CDR3 loop spans 12 amino acids. Germline V gene lookup returns CDR1 SQVTM and CDR2 ANQGSEA. The CDR3 loop is CSVWGEGDGYTF. In DNA form, the CDR3 reads TGCAGCGTCTGGGGGGAGGGGGACGGCTACACCTTC.

The chain is built from TRBV5-5 and TRBJ2-7; TRBD1 agrees at 8 bases. The V gene's germline CDR1 is SGHKS and CDR2 YYEKEE (reference sequence). J lost 4 bases, V lost 4 bases, and 7 bases had no gene match. The CDR3 has 14 residues. The CDR3 DNA reads TGTGCCAGCAGCAGGGGACAGGCGACGTACGAGCAGTACTTC. Translation gives CASSRGQATYEQYF.

This chain uses TRBV11-2 with TRBJ2-2; no clear D gene. Trimming took off 1 base at V and 4 bases at J, with 10 bases between the two ends. The length of the CDR3 is 15 residues. CDR1 is SGHAT, CDR2 FQNNGV, per germline. The DNA of the CDR3 is TGTGCCAGCAGCTTAGGCGGTAGGCCCACCGGGGAGCTGTTTTTT. Amino acid sequence: CASSLGGRPTGELFF.

This rearrangement joins TRBV5-1 to TRBJ2-7, with TRBD1 matching over 9 bases. This CDR3 comprises 14 residues. Germline V gene sequence: CDR1 SGHRS, CDR2 YFSETQ. The trim removed 4 bases at V and 5 bases at J, leaving 7 bases unmatched. The CDR3 loop reads CASSIPGQGHEQYF. The CDR3 coding sequence is TGCGCCAGCAGCATTCCGGGACAGGGCCACGAGCAGTACTTC.

The rearrangement joins TRBV27 to TRBJ2-7, with D perhaps matching TRBD1 or TRBD2 (5 bases each). This CDR3 comprises 14 residues. Germline V gene sequence: CDR1 MNHEY, CDR2 SMNVEV (reference sequence). Trimming left V 3 bases short and J 8 bases short, with 17 bases between. CDR3 nucleotide sequence: TGTGCCAGCAGTTTCAGGGACGGGGCGGGTAAGCAGTACTTC. Translating it yields CASSFRDGAGKQYF.

V usage is TRBV7-8 and J usage is TRBJ2-1; TRBD1 agrees at 9 bases. The length of the CDR3 is 15 residues. Unmatched junction bases numbered 1, after V lost 3 bases and J lost 1 base. Per germline, CDR1 SGHVS and CDR2 FQNEAQ. As DNA, the CDR3 is TGTGCCAGCAGCTTGACAGGGGGTTCCTACAATGAGCAGTTCTTC. Its translation is CASSLTGGSYNEQFF.

The rearrangement uses TRBV4-3 and TRBJ1-2; no clear D gene. Germline lookup yields CDR1 LGHNA and CDR2 YSLEER. V lost 0 bases and J 4 bases, leaving 9 bases between the germline ends. The CDR3 consists of 14 residues. For the CDR3, the DNA is TGCGCCAGCAGCCAAGATTCACGGACCTATGGCTACACCTTC. Its translation: CASSQDSRTYGYTF.

The rearrangement links TRBV6-4 to TRBJ2-2, with D uncertain. Looked up from germline, CDR1 is MRHNA and CDR2 is SNTAGT. The CDR3 loop spans 13 amino acids. V lost 6 bases and J 7 bases, leaving 12 bases between the germline ends. Written as DNA, the CDR3 is TGTGCCAGCAGCAGACTGACGAACGGGGAGCTGTTTTTT. Encoded protein: CASSRLTNGELFF.

The chain employs TRBV7-8 and TRBJ2-7, with 9 bases aligning to TRBD1. Trimming took 4 bases from V and 2 from J; bases not matched to a gene: 0. CDR1 and CDR2 (germline): SGHVS, FQNEAQ. This CDR3 contains 13 residues. Written as DNA, the CDR3 is TGTGCCAGCAGCTGGGACAGGGCCTACGAGCAGTACTTC. Amino acid sequence: CASSWDRAYEQYF.

This rearrangement joins TRBV5-6 to TRBJ1-1, with D unclear. Trimming removed 1 base at V and 5 bases at J, with 6 bases between. The germline V gene has CDR1 SGHDT and CDR2 YYEEEE. The CDR3 consists of 12 residues. Here the CDR3 DNA reads TGTGCCAGCAGCTTGCCCGGGACTGAAGCTTTCTTT. This codes for CASSLPGTEAFF. The complete variable domain, with remaining parts taken from reference TRBV5-6 and TRBJ1-1, reads DAGVTQSPTHLIKTRGQQVTLRCSPKSGHDTVSWYQQALGQGPQFIFQYYEEEERQRGNFPDRFSGHQFPNYSSELNVNALLLGDSALYLCASSLPGTEAFFGQGTRLTVV.

The V gene is TRBV29-1, the J gene TRBJ1-4, with 7 nucleotides matching TRBD1. Trimming removed 6 bases from V and 7 bases from J; junction bases left unmatched: 8. This CDR3 is built from 13 residues. The germline CDR1 and CDR2 sequences are SQVTM and ANQGSEA. CDR3: CSVGTAWSEKLFF. CDR3 in DNA: TGCAGCGTCGGGACAGCCTGGAGTGAAAAACTGTTTTTT.

In its sample, this clone was seen once. The chain couples TRBV28 to TRBJ2-2; 8 positions agree with TRBD2. Unmatched junction bases numbered 9, after V lost 3 bases and J lost 9 bases. CDR1 is MDHEN, CDR2 SYDVKM, per germline. The CDR3 consists of 15 residues. In DNA form, the CDR3 reads TGTGCCAGCAGTTTTTCGAGCGGGAGTGGTAGGGAGCTGTTTTTT. This translates into CASSFSSGSGRELFF.

The chain couples TRBV7-8 to TRBJ1-2; the D gene is possibly TRBD1 (5 bases). The V end was cut by 5 bases, the J end by 4 bases, with 11 bases between. The CDR3 extends over 13 amino acids. Per the germline V gene, CDR1 is SGHVS and CDR2 is FQNEAQ. As DNA, the CDR3 is TGTGCCAGCAGCCCGCAGGGAGGCTATGGCTACACCTTC. Its protein product is CASSPQGGYGYTF.

The count of this clone is one. The gene calls are TRBV5-1 and TRBJ1-1; tentatively, D is TRBD1 (5 bases). Trimming stripped 3 bases from V and 4 bases from J, with 10 bases between. Germline assignment: CDR1 SGHRS and CDR2 YFSETQ. This CDR3 spans 13 amino acids. The CDR3 spells CASSWQGSTEAFF. CDR3 nucleotide sequence: TGCGCCAGCAGCTGGCAGGGTTCCACTGAAGCTTTCTTT.

V usage is TRBV7-3 and J usage is TRBJ1-2, with TRBD1 identical over 9 bases. After removal of 5 bases from V and 7 bases from J, the junction contained 5 bases not matched to a gene. The CDR3 covers 13 residues. Germline V gene data show CDR1 as SGHTA and CDR2 as FQGTGA. DNA of the CDR3: TGTGCCAGCAGCCCGGGACAGGGAATTGGCTACACCTTC. This encodes CASSPGQGIGYTF.

The chain recombines TRBV18 with TRBJ2-1, with D tentatively TRBD2 (5 bases). The V gene's germline CDR1 is KGHSH and CDR2 LQKENI. This CDR3 spans 16 amino acids. With 0 bases removed from V and 2 bases from J, the gap between germline ends came to 11 bases. The CDR3 region has the DNA TGTGCCAGCTCACCACCTTTAGCGACAACCTACAATGAGCAGTTCTTC. Encoded protein: CASSPPLATTYNEQFF.

V gene TRBV21-1 combines with J gene TRBJ1-2; TRBD1 was called by the table and not checked on the DNA. TRBV21-1 counts as a pseudogene. The length of the CDR3 is 14 residues. CDR3 amino acids: CASSKKTGNYGYTF. CDR3 sequence (DNA): TGTGCCAGCAGCAAAAAAACAGGGAACTATGGCTACACCTTC.

CDR3 sequence reads: CASSASSVVGNSPLHF. Here the CDR3 DNA reads TGTGCCAGCAGTGCCTCTTCGGTAGTAGGGAATTCACCCCTCCACTTT. V is TRBV2 and J is TRBJ1-6; D unresolved. The CDR3 length is 16 residues. Germline-derived CDR1 and CDR2 are SNHLY and FYNNEI. Trimming took 4 bases from V and 7 from J, leaving 17 bases between them.

This chain connects TRBV18 to TRBJ2-2, with 8 bases fitting TRBD2. Germline CDR1 is KGHSH and CDR2 is LQKENI. Losses at the gene ends were 5 bases for V and 5 bases for J; bases not matched to a gene: 13. The CDR3 runs 17 residues. The CDR3 coding sequence is TGTGCCAGCTCATCAGTGCCGGGGGGGCGAAGAACCGGGGAGCTGTTTTTT. Its protein is CASSSVPGGRRTGELFF.

The chain is built from TRBV2 and TRBJ2-5; D perhaps matches TRBD2 (6 bases). Germline V gene data show CDR1 as SNHLY and CDR2 as FYNNEI. The length of the CDR3 is 12 residues. The ends were cut back, 7 bases at V and 0 bases at J, with 6 bases in the middle. Written as DNA, the CDR3 is TGTGCCAGCAAGCGGGACCAAGAGACCCAGTACTTC. This codes for CASKRDQETQYF.

This clone appeared a few times. This chain links TRBV11-2 with TRBJ2-3, with 8 bases that match TRBD2. Unmatched junction bases numbered 7, after V lost 5 bases and J lost 0 bases. Germline CDR1 and CDR2: SGHAT and FQNNGV. The CDR3 totals 16 residues. CDR3 coding DNA: TGTGCCAGCAGCCAAGGGACTAGGCCTAGCACAGATACGCAGTATTTT. This encodes CASSQGTRPSTDTQYF.

The rearrangement links TRBV7-9 to TRBJ1-4; 7 bases line up with TRBD1. CDR3 length: 17 amino acids. Germline V gives CDR1 SEHNR, CDR2 FQNEAQ (reference sequence). Trimming took 3 bases from V and 8 from J; bases not matched to a gene: 15. The CDR3 reads CASSLDGWRGRGEKLFF. CDR3 DNA sequence: TGTGCCAGCAGCTTGGACGGCTGGAGGGGGCGCGGGGAAAAACTGTTTTTT.

This clone was counted only a few times. The chain is built from TRBV2 and TRBJ1-2; 8 bases align to TRBD1. V lost 6 bases, J lost 4 bases, and 13 bases stayed unmatched. CDR1 SNHLY and CDR2 FYNNEI come from the germline V gene. The CDR3 consists of 16 residues. CDR3: CASSNARGPRLYGYTF. The CDR3 DNA reads as TGTGCCAGCAGCAACGCCAGGGGGCCAAGGCTCTATGGCTACACCTTC.

The rearrangement links TRBV10-1 to TRBJ2-1, with TRBD2 matching 10 bases. Trimming removed 3 bases from V and 11 bases from J; junction bases left unmatched: 10. In germline, CDR1 is WNHNN, CDR2 SYGVQD (reference sequence). The CDR3 loop spans 15 amino acids. This chain's CDR3 is CASSELGSGRSQQFF. The DNA for the CDR3 is TGCGCCAGCAGTGAACTGGGTAGCGGGAGGTCTCAGCAGTTCTTC.

The chain joins TRBV5-4 to TRBJ1-2; unclear D gene. The CDR3 sequence is 14 residues long. Germline CDR1 SGHNT, CDR2 YYREEE (reference sequence). The V gene lost 4 bases and the J gene lost 2 bases, with 12 bases spanning the gap. CDR3 region: CASSPAGENYGYTF. The CDR3 DNA reads as TGTGCCAGCAGCCCGGCGGGCGAAAACTATGGCTACACCTTC.

The rearrangement joins TRBV24-1 to TRBJ2-1; TRBD1 agrees at 9 bases. J gave up 4 bases and V 3 bases, and 3 bases lay outside the gene matches. This CDR3 comprises 15 residues. Per the germline V gene, CDR1 is KGHDR and CDR2 is SFDVKD. CDR3 DNA sequence: TGTGCCACCAGTGATCACAGGGGGCGGTACAATGAGCAGTTCTTC. This encodes CATSDHRGRYNEQFF.

V gene TRBV13 combines with J gene TRBJ2-7; D gene unclear. CDR3 length: 14 residues. The V gene's germline CDR1 is PRHDT and CDR2 FYEKMQ (reference sequence). Deletions cut 3 bases from V and 3 bases from J, with 12 bases between. The chain's CDR3 is CASSLAATIYEQYF. In nucleotides, the CDR3 is TGTGCCAGCAGCTTGGCAGCCACTATCTACGAGCAGTACTTC.

This clone was seen a few times. The chain employs TRBV30 and TRBJ1-2; 7 bases match TRBD1. The CDR3 length is 13 residues. Germline values: CDR1 GTSNPN, CDR2 SVGIG (reference sequence). Trimming took 0 bases from V and 5 from J; bases not matched to a gene: 3. The DNA of the CDR3 is TGTGCCTGGAGTGTACCAGGGGGATATGGCTACACCTTC. Translating gives CAWSVPGGYGYTF.

This clone was picked up one time. The chain uses TRBV5-4 and TRBJ1-4; 8 bases map to TRBD1. CDR3 length: 16 amino acids. From germline, CDR1 is SGHNT and CDR2 YYREEE (reference sequence). Trimming removed 3 bases from V and 4 bases from J; junction bases left unmatched: 8. This CDR3 is CASSSTGGSFNEKLFF. The CDR3 DNA follows: TGTGCCAGCAGCTCTACAGGGGGAAGTTTTAATGAAAAACTGTTTTTT.